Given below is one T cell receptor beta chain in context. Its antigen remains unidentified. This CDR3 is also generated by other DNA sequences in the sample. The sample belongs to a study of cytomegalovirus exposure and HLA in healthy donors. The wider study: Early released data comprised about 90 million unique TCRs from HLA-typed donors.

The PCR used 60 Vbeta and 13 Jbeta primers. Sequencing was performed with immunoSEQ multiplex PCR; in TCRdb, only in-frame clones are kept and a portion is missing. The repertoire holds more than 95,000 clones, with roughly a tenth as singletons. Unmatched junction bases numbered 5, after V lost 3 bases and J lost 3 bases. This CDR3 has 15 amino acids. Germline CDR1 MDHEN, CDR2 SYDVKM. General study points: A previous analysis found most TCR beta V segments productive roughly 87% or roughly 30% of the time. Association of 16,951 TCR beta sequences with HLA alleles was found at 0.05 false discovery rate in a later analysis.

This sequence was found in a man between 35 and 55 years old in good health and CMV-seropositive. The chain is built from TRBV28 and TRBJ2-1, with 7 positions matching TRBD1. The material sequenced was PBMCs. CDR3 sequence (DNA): TGTGCCAGCAGTTTTGCAGGGGGAATCTACAATGAGCAGTTCTTC. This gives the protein CASSFAGGIYNEQFF.